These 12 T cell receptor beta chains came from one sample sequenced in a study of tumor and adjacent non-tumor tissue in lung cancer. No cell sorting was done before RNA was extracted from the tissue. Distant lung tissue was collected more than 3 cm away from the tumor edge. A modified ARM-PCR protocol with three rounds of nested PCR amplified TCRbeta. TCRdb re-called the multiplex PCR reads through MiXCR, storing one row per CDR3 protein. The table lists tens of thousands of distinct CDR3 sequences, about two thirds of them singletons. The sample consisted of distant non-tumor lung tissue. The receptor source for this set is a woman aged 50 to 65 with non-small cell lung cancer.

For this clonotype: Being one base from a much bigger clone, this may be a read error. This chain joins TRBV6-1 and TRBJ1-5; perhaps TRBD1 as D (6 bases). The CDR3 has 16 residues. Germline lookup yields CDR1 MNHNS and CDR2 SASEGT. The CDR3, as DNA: TGTGGCAGCAGTGAACGAGGGGGGTCCCGCAATCAGCCCCAGCATTTT. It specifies CGSSERGGSRNQPQHF.

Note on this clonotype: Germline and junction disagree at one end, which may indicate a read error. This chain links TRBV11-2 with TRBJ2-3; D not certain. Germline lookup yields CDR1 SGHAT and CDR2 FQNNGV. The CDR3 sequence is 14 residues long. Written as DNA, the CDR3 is TGTGCCAGCAGCCCGAATACAGTCACAGATAGGCAGTATTTT. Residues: CASSPNTVTDRQYF.

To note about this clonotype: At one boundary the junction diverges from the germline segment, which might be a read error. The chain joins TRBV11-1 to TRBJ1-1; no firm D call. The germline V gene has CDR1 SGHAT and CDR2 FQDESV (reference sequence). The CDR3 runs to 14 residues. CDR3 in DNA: TGTGCCACCAGCTTGGAGGAGTTGAACACCGAAGCTTTCTTT. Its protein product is CATSLEELNTEAFF.

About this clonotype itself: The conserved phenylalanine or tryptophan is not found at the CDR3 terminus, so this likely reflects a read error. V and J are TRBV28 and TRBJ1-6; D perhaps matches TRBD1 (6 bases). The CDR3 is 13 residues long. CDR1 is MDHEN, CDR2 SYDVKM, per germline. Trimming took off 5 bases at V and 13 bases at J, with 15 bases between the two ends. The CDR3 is CASSLSGVSPLHS. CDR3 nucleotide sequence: TGTGCCAGCAGTCTCTCAGGGGTTTCGCCCCTCCACTCT.

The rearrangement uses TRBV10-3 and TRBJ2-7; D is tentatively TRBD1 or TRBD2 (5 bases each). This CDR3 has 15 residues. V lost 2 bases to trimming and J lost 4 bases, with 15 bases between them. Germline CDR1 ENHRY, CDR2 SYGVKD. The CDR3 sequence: CAISEGEGHVYEQYF. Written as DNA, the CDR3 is TGTGCCATCAGTGAGGGCGAGGGGCACGTGTACGAGCAGTACTTC.

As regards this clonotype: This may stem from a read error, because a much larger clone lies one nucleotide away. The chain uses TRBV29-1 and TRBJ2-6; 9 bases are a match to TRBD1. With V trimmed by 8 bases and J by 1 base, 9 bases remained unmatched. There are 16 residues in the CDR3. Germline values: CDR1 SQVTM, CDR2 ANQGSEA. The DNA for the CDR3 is TGCAGCTTTGTCGGCGGACAGGGGTCTGGGGCCAACGTCCTGACTTTC. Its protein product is CSFVGGQGSGANVLTF.

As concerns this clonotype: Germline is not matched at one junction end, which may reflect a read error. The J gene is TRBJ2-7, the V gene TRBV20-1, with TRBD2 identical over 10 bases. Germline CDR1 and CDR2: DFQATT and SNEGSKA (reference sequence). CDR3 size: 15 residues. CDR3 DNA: TGCAATGCTAGATCACGGACTAGCGGCGTGCGGAAGCAGTACTTC. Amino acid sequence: CNARSRTSGVRKQYF.

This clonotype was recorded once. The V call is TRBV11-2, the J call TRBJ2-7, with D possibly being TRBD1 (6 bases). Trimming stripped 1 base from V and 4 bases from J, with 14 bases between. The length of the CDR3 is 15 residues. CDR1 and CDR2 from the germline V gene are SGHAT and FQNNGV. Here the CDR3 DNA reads TGTGCCAGCAGCTTAGCACCCGGGACATATTACGAGCAGTACTTC. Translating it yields CASSLAPGTYYEQYF.

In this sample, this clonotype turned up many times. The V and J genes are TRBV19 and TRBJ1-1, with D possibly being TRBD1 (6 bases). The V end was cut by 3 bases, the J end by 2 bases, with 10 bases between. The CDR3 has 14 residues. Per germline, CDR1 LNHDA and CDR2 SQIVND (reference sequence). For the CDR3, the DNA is TGTGCCAGTAGTATTGGCAGGGGTAACACTGAAGCTTTCTTT. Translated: CASSIGRGNTEAFF.

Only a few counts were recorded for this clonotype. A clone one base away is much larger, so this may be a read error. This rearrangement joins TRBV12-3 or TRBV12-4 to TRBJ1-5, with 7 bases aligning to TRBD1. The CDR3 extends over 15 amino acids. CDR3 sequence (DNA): TGTGCCAACAGTCCTGACAGGGTTACAAATCAGCCCCAGCATTTT. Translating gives CANSPDRVTNQPQHF.

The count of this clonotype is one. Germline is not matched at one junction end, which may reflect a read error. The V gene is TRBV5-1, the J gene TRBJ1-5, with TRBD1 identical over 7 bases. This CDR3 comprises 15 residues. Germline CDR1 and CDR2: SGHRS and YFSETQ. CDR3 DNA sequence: TGCGCCAGCAGCAAGACAGGGATCGGCAATCAGCGCCAGCATTTT. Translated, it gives CASSKTGIGNQRQHF.

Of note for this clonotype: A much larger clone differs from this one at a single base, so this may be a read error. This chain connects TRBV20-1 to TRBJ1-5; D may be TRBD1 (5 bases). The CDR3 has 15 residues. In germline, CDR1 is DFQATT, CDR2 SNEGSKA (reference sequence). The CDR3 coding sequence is TGCAGTGCTAGAGCCGGGGGATCTAGCAATCAGCCCAAGCATTTT. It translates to CSARAGGSSNQPKHF.